This T cell receptor beta chain was captured by sequencing in a study of post-analysis software for immune sequencing data. About the study: Relapsing-remitting, secondary progressive and progressive-relapsing forms of multiple sclerosis all featured among disease courses. Study outcomes and limitations: Samples prepared in the same batch strongly co-clustered by F measure. Diversity measured as normalized Chao1 was significantly lower in multiple sclerosis patients than in controls. Roughly 5 TRBV segments, including TRBV5-6, TRBV5-1 and TRBV20-1, were more frequent in patients than controls.

Details on this clonotype: What it recognizes is unknown.

The germline V gene has CDR1 MNHEY and CDR2 SVGAGI. There are 15 residues in the CDR3. V was pared by 5 bases and J by 5 bases, with 11 bases of the junction left unmatched. TCR beta cDNA libraries included unique molecular identifiers. Around 460,000 cDNA molecules came from 1 to 10 million T cells. TCRdb redid the calling of the PCR reads with MiXCR, one entry per CDR3 protein. Of about 760,000 distinct CDR3 sequences in the sample, less than 35% are singletons; the top ten hold around 0.56%. The TCR was taken from a girl aged 5 to 17 with multiple sclerosis. The rearrangement links TRBV6-5 to TRBJ2-7; TRBD2 matches at 8 bases. Sequencing input: blood. Here the CDR3 DNA reads TGTGCCAGCAGTCCACAAGCGGGAGAATCCCACGAGCAGTACTTC. This codes for CASSPQAGESHEQYF.